Below, one TCR beta chain is given with its context. Its antigen is as yet unknown. The data stem from a study of cytomegalovirus exposure and HLA in healthy donors. This PCR relied on a set of 60 Vbeta primers and 13 Jbeta primers. The method was immunoSEQ multiplex PCR; TCRdb's version includes in-frame clones alone and lacks a portion of them. Among about 190,000 clones listed, over 70% were seen once. General study findings and limits: For TCR beta chains, V- and J-gene trimming was later linked to a missense DCLRE1C variant. Researchers reported that three CMV-associated chains were confirmed in vitro as CMV antigen-specific.

The donors comprised healthy bone marrow donors. Losses at the gene ends were 6 bases for V and 6 bases for J; bases not matched to a gene: 5. Looked up from germline, CDR1 is MNHNY and CDR2 is SVGAGI (reference sequence). This CDR3 spans 14 amino acids. This clonotype was obtained from a man in his forties or fifties in good health and CMV-seronegative. Material for sequencing was PBMCs. The chain carries TRBV6-6 and TRBJ1-6; 7 bases are shared with TRBD1. The CDR3 nucleotides read TGTGCCAGCAGCTATAACAGGGGTAATTCACCCCTCCACTTT. Its protein product is CASSYNRGNSPLHF.